A selection of T cell receptor beta chains follows, all from one sample in a study of T cell changes during pregnancy in multiple sclerosis. Assay used: immunoSEQ multiplex PCR; TCRdb lists only in-frame clones, some missing. Counted here are tens of thousands of clones, 85% to 95% occurring once; the ten biggest clones make up roughly 1.2%. The sample here was peripheral blood, taken before pregnancy. The receptor source for this set is a female donor with multiple sclerosis, enrolled in a pregnancy study. The CDR3 runs from the conserved cysteine through the conserved F or W. Fields, in order: D gene, V gene, J gene, clone size, CDR3 DNA, CDR3 protein. The D gene is left open where the match is weak. Clone size appears in some rows only: once, few, many, or a class for an expanded clone.

>TRBD1|TRBV7-9|TRBJ1-1|NA
TGTGCCAGCAGCTTCTTCGACAGGGGGCCCACTGAAGCTTTCTTT
CASSFFDRGPTEAFF
>TRBD2|TRBV27|TRBJ2-1|NA
TGTGCCAGCACCTCGCTAGCGGTTCCCTACAATGAGCAGTTCTTC
CASTSLAVPYNEQFF
>TRBD1|TRBV4-1|TRBJ1-5|NA
TGCGCCAGCAGCCAAGGGACAGGCAGCAATCAGCCCCAGCATTTT
CASSQGTGSNQPQHF
>NA|TRBV11-2|TRBJ2-7|NA
TGTGCCAGCAGCTTGGTACCGGGACATACCTACGAGCAGTACTTC
CASSLVPGHTYEQYF
>TRBD2|TRBV5-6|TRBJ2-1|NA
TGTGCCAGCAGCTTGTCCGGGACTAGCAATGAGCAGTTCTTC
CASSLSGTSNEQFF
>TRBD1|TRBV7-8|TRBJ2-7|NA
TGTGCCAGCAGCTTCGCCGGGACAGACTTATCCTACGAGCAGTACTTC
CASSFAGTDLSYEQYF
>TRBD2|TRBV30|TRBJ2-7|NA
TGTGCCTGGAGTCCGTGGACTAGCGGGAAGTCCTACGAGCAGTACTTC
CAWSPWTSGKSYEQYF
>NA|TRBV7-9|TRBJ1-1|NA
TGTGCCACAGGACAGATTATGAACACTGAAGCTTTCTTT
CATGQIMNTEAFF
>TRBD1|TRBV27|TRBJ1-4|NA
TGTGCCAGCAGACCACCGGGACAGCATGAAAAACTGTTTTTT
CASRPPGQHEKLFF
>TRBD2|TRBV6-5|TRBJ2-1|NA
TGTGCCAGCAGTTCAAGCGGGAGGGGAGGCAATGAGCAGTTCTTC
CASSSSGRGGNEQFF
>NA|TRBV25-1|TRBJ1-2|NA
TGTGCCAGCAGTGCGTCTGGGATTAGGGAGGACTATGGCTACACCTTC
CASSASGIREDYGYTF
>TRBD2|TRBV7-8|TRBJ2-7|NA
TGTGCCAGCAGCTCCGCCAGGACTAGCGGGAGGACCCGACACTACGAGCAGTACTTC
CASSSARTSGRTRHYEQYF
>NA|TRBV11-3|TRBJ2-2|NA
TGTGCCAGCAGCTTAGGAGGAGGGCCGAACACCGGGGAGCTGTTTTTT
CASSLGGGPNTGELFF
>TRBD1|TRBV2|TRBJ1-1|NA
TGTGCCAGCAGATTACAGGGGGCTGGAACTGAAGCTTTCTTT
CASRLQGAGTEAFF
>NA|TRBV27|TRBJ1-4|NA
TGTGCCAGCAGTTTAAAGGGGTGGAGTGAAAAACTGTTTTTT
CASSLKGWSEKLFF
>TRBD2|TRBV5-1|TRBJ2-7|NA
TGCGCCAGCAGCCCGGGAGGTGGGCTAGCGGACTACGAGCAGTACTTC
CASSPGGGLADYEQYF
>TRBD1|TRBV4-1|TRBJ1-5|NA
TGCGCCAGCTTGGACAGGCCTTTGAGCAATCAGCCCCAGCATTTT
CASLDRPLSNQPQHF
>TRBD2|TRBV5-5|TRBJ2-1|NA
TGTGCCAGCAGCGCCCGACTAGCAATCTCCTACAATGAGCAGTTCTTC
CASSARLAISYNEQFF
>NA|TRBV28|TRBJ1-1|NA
TGTGCCAGCAATCCCTCTGGACAACCGAACACTGAAGCTTTCTTT
CASNPSGQPNTEAFF
>TRBD2|TRBV6-4|TRBJ2-3|once
TGTGCCAGCAGTGACTCGGCTAGCGGGTACACAGATACGCAGTATTTT
CASSDSASGYTDTQYF
>NA|TRBV18|TRBJ1-5|NA
TGTGCCAGCTCATTCTCCTCCGGCAATCAGCCCCAGCATTTT
CASSFSSGNQPQHF
>NA|TRBV7-5|TRBJ1-4|NA
TGTGTCAGAAGCTTAAACCGTGGGGGGGATGAAAAACTGTTTTTT
CVRSLNRGGDEKLFF
>NA|TRBV6-5|TRBJ1-2|NA
TGTGCCAGCAGTGGACTGGTAGGCGGCTACACCTTC
CASSGLVGGYTF
>NA|TRBV7-3|TRBJ1-3|NA
TGTGCCAGCAGCTTAGTCCCCAGGGGTGCAGGAAACACCATATATTTT
CASSLVPRGAGNTIYF
>NA|TRBV9|TRBJ1-2|NA
TGTGCCAGCAGCACCCGACAGACCTATGGCTACACCTTC
CASSTRQTYGYTF
>NA|TRBV7-8|TRBJ1-5|NA
TGTGCCAGCAGCTTAGTAGGGGGAGGCAATCAGCCCCAGCATTTT
CASSLVGGGNQPQHF
>NA|TRBV7-9|TRBJ2-6|NA
TGTGCCAGCAGCTTACCTCTAGCAGGGGCCCGCTCTGGGGCCAACGTCCTGACTTTC
CASSLPLAGARSGANVLTF
>TRBD1|TRBV9|TRBJ2-7|NA
TGTGCCAGCAGCGTAGACAGGGGGCCGTACGAGCAGTACTTC
CASSVDRGPYEQYF
>NA|TRBV28|TRBJ1-2|NA
TGTGCCAGCATAACTGGACACCCCGGGCTCGCTGGCTACACCTTC
CASITGHPGLAGYTF
>TRBD1|TRBV27|TRBJ2-2|NA
TGTGCCAGCAGTCTAAGGTCCCCTGGGACAGGCACCGGGGAGCTGTTTTTT
CASSLRSPGTGTGELFF
>NA|TRBV10-3|TRBJ2-7|NA
TGTGCCATCAGCTCCGAGACAGGTTCCTACGAGCAGTACTTC
CAISSETGSYEQYF
>NA|TRBV23-1|TRBJ2-3|NA
TGCGCCAGCAGCCTACCTCCAGGGACTCCATGCACAGATACGCAGTATTTT
CASSLPPGTPCTDTQYF
>TRBD2|TRBV5-4|TRBJ2-1|NA
TGTGCCAGCAGCCCGGGGCTAGCGGGCCTCAATGAGCAGTTCTTC
CASSPGLAGLNEQFF
>TRBD2|TRBV19|TRBJ2-1|NA
TGTGCCAGTAAAGTTGTCGCGGGGGGATACAATGAGCAGTTCTTC
CASKVVAGGYNEQFF
>NA|TRBV6-5|TRBJ1-1|NA
TGTGCCAGCAGCAACTCGGGGAGGGCGAACACTGAAGCTTTCTTT
CASSNSGRANTEAFF
>TRBD2|TRBV4-1|TRBJ2-7|NA
TGCGCCAGCAGCCACCGAAGGGCGGGAGGGCCGGACGAGCAGTACTTC
CASSHRRAGGPDEQYF
>NA|TRBV21-1|TRBJ2-3|NA
TGTGCCAGCAGCGTACAGGGGGGACATCGCACAGATACGCAGTATTTT
CASSVQGGHRTDTQYF
>NA|TRBV5-1|TRBJ2-1|once
TGCGCCAGCAGCTTCGGCGGCGGGAATTCCTACAATGAGCAGTTCTTC
CASSFGGGNSYNEQFF
>TRBD1|TRBV9|TRBJ1-3|NA
TGTGCCAGCAGCAACAACAGGGGGCGAACCTCATACTCTGGAAACACCATATATTTT
CASSNNRGRTSYSGNTIYF
>TRBD1|TRBV5-4|TRBJ2-3|NA
TGTGCCAGCAGCTTTTTCGGGACAGCCGTAGATACGCAGTATTTT
CASSFFGTAVDTQYF
>NA|TRBV19|TRBJ2-1|NA
TGTGCCAGTAGTATAGGTCCGGGGTGGGATGAGCAGTTCTTC
CASSIGPGWDEQFF
>NA|TRBV6-5|TRBJ2-7|once
TGTGCCAGCAGTTACGCTATAGTATCCTCCGAGCAGTACTTC
CASSYAIVSSEQYF